This T cell receptor beta chain was recovered during a study of OX40 agonist ivuxolimab in advanced cancers. The wider study: Prior anti-PD-1, anti-PD-L1 or anti-CTLA-4 therapy did not bar entry, and approximately 43% had some. Study conclusions and caveats: There was clonal expansion of CD4+ and CD8+ blood T cells by week 6 at 0.1 to 3.0 mg/kg.

Some clones are missing from TCRdb's copy, which holds only in-frame ones; the method was immunoSEQ multiplex PCR. The table shows approximately 46,000 clones, with about 88% occurring only once. As for this clone: The antigen remains undetermined.

Unmatched junction bases numbered 10, after V lost 8 bases and J lost 7 bases. The CDR3 runs 13 residues. Per germline, CDR1 SNHLY and CDR2 FYNNEI. The TCR sequence derives from an adult with an advanced solid tumor such as melanoma, head and neck, liver or kidney cancer. V and J are TRBV2 and TRBJ1-2, with 7 bases that match TRBD1. Sequencing was performed on CD4+ or CD8+ T cells sorted from blood, taken in a trial of the OX40 agonist ivuxolimab. CDR3 DNA sequence: TGTGCCAGCCTCAACAGGGGCGGAAGTGGCTACACCTTC. Its protein is CASLNRGGSGYTF.